This entry features one TCR beta chain sequence. CDR3 length equals 15 residues. Trimming cost V 7 bases and J 4 bases; bases outside gene matches: 11. Germline V gene lookup returns CDR1 WSHSY and CDR2 SAAADI. Time point noted: newly diagnosed GD, antithyroid drugs for less than 3 months. Generation of the TCR library employed RNA extracted from PBMCs. Construction of the TCR beta libraries employed iRepertoire HTBI primers in conjunction with Arm-PCR of CDR3 regions. As handled by the study authors: Throughout the samples, researchers identified around 65 TRBV and roughly 13 TRBJ segments. TCRdb reprocessed the multiplex PCR reads with MiXCR, giving one entry per CDR3 protein. It is TCRdb's table, rather than the study itself, that gives the V and J calls and clone size. The sample lists fewer than 550,000 distinct CDR3 sequences; roughly a sixth were seen once. This entry comes from a study of regulatory T cells in long-lasting Graves disease. Study as a whole: Duration of antithyroid drug therapy among newly diagnosed Graves' patients was under 3 months.

The same data also went into a second study, on T cells in Graves' hyperthyroidism and ophthalmopathy. As reported in that work: Carried out on the TCR CDR3, a first-round RT-PCR used the HTBI primer set. Separation of ophthalmopathy from stable hyperthyroidism was achieved by a 13 V-J model.

Sequencing was performed on peripheral blood mononuclear cells (PBMCs), taken at new diagnosis, from a patient treated with antithyroid drugs. This sequence originates from a woman aged 40-60 years with Graves disease. The rearrangement joins TRBV10-2 to TRBJ2-3; TRBD1 matches 7 bases. The CDR3, as DNA: TGCGCCAGCAATAGTAGGGGACAGTCGGCAGATACGCAGTATTTT. It translates to CASNSRGQSADTQYF.